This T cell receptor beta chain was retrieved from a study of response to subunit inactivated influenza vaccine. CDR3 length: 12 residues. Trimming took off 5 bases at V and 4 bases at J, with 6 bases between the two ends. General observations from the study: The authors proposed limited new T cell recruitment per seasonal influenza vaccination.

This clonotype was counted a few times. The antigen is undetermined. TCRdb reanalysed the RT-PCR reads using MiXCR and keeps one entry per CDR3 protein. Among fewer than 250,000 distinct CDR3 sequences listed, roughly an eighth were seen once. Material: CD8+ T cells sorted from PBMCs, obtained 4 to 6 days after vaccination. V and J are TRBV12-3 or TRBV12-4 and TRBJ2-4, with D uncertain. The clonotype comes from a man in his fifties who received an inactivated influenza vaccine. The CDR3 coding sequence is TGTGCCAGCAGTACGAGGAAAAACATTCAGTACTTC. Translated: CASSTRKNIQYF.